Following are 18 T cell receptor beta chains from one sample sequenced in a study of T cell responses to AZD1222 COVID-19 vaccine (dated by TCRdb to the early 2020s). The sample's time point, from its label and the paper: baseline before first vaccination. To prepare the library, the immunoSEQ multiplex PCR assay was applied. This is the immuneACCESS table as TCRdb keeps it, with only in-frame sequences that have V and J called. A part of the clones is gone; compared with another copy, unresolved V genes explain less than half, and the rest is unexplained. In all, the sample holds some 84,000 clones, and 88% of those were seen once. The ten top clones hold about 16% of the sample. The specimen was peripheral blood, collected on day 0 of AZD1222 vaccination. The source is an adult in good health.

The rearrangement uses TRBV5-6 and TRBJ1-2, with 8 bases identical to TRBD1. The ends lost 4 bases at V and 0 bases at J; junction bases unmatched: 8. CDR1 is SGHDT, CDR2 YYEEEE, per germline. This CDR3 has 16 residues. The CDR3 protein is CASSHNDRGTNYGYTF. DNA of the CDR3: TGTGCCAGCAGCCACAACGACAGGGGTACTAACTATGGCTACACCTTC. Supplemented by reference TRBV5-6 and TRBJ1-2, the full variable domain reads DAGVTQSPTHLIKTRGQQVTLRCSPKSGHDTVSWYQQALGQGPQFIFQYYEEEERQRGNFPDRFSGHQFPNYSSELNVNALLLGDSALYLCASSHNDRGTNYGYTFGSGTRLTVV.

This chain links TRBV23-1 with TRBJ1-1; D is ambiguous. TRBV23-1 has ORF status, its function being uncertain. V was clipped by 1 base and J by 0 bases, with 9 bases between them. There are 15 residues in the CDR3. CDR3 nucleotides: TGCGCCAGCAGTCAATGGAATAGGGTGAACACTGAAGCTTTCTTT. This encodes CASSQWNRVNTEAFF.

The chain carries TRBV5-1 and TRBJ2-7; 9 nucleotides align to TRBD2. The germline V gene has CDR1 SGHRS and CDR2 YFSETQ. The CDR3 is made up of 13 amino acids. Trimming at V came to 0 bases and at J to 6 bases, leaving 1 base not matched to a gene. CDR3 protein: CASSLELAGEQYF. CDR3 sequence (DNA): TGCGCCAGCAGCTTGGAACTAGCGGGCGAGCAGTACTTC.

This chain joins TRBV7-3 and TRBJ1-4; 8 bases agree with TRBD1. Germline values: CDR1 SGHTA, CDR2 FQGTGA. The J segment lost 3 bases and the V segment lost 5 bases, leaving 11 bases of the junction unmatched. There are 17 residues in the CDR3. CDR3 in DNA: TGTGCCAGCAGCCCGGGGGCAGGGGGCATTGCTAATGAAAAACTGTTTTTT. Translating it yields CASSPGAGGIANEKLFF. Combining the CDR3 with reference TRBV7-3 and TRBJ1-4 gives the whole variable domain GAGVSQTPSNKVTEKGKYVELRCDPISGHTALYWYRQSLGQGPEFLIYFQGTGAADDSGLPNDRFFAVRPEGSVSTLKIQRTERGDSAVYLCASSPGAGGIANEKLFFGSGTQLSVL.

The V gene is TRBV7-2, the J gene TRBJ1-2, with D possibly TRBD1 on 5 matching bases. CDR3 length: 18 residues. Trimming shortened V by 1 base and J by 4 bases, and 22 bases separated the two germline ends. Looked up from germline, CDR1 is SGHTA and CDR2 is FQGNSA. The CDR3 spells CASSLVGGESGRVYGYTF. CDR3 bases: TGTGCCAGCAGCTTAGTGGGAGGGGAAAGCGGGCGAGTCTATGGCTACACCTTC.

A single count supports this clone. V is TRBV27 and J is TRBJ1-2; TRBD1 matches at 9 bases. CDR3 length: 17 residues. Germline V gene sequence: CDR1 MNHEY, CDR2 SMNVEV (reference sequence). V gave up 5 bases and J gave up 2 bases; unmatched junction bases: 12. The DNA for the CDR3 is TGTGCCAGCAGTCCCCAGTCGAAACAGGGGGCGAACTATGGCTACACCTTC. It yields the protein CASSPQSKQGANYGYTF.

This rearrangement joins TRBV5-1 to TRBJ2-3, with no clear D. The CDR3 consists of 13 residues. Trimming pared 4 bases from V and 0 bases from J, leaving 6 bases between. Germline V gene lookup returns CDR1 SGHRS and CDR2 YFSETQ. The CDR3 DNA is TGCGCCAGCAGCAGCGCTAGCACAGATACGCAGTATTTT. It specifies CASSSASTDTQYF.

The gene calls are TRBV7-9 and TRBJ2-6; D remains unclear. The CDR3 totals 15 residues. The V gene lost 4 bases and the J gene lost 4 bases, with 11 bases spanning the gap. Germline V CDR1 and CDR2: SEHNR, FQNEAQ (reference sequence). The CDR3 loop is CASSYSGAGANVLTF. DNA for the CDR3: TGTGCCAGCAGCTATAGTGGTGCCGGGGCCAACGTCCTGACTTTC.

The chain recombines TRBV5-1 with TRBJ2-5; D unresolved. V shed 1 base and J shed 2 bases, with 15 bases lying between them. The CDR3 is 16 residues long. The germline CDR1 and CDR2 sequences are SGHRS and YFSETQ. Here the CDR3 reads CASSLSTLAPQETQYF. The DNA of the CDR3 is TGCGCCAGCAGCTTGTCGACATTAGCCCCACAAGAGACCCAGTACTTC.

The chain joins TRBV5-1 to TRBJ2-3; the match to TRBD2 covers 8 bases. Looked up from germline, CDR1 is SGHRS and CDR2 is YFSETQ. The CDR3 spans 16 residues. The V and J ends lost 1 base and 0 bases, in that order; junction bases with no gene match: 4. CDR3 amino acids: CASSLTSGSSTDTQYF. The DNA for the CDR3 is TGCGCCAGCAGCTTGACTAGCGGCTCTAGCACAGATACGCAGTATTTT.

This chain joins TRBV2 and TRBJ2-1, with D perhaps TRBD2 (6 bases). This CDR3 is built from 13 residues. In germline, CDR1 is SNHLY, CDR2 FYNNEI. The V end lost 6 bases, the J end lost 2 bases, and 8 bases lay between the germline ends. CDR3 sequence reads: CASRGGAYNEQFF. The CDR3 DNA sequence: TGTGCCAGCAGGGGCGGGGCCTACAATGAGCAGTTCTTC. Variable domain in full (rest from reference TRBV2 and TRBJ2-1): EPEVTQTPSHQVTQMGQEVILRCVPISNHLYFYWYRQILGQKVEFLVSFYNNEISEKSEIFDDQFSVERPDGSNFTLKIRSTKLEDSAMYFCASRGGAYNEQFFGPGTRLTVL.

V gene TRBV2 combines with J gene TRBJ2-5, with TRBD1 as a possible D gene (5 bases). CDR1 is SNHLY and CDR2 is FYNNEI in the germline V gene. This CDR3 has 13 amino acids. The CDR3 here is CGGKQASQETQYF. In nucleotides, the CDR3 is TGTGGGGGCAAACAGGCGAGCCAAGAGACCCAGTACTTC.

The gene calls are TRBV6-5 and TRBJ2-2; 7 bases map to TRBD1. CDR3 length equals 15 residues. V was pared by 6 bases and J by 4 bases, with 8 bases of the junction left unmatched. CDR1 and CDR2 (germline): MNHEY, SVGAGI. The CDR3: CASRGGQERTGELFF. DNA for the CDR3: TGTGCCAGCAGGGGTGGACAGGAGCGCACCGGGGAGCTGTTTTTT.

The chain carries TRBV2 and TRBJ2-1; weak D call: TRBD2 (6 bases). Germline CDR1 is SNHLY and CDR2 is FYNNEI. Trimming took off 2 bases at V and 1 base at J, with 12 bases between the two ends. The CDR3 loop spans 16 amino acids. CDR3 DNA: TGTGCCAGCAGTGAATTGTCGGGAGAGTCCTACAATGAGCAGTTCTTC. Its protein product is CASSELSGESYNEQFF.

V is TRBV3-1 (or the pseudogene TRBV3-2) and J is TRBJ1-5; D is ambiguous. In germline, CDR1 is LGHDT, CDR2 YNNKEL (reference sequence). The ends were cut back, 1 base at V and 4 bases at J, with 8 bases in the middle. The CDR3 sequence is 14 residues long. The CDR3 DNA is TGTGCCAGCAGCCAAGCGGGCATGAATCAGCCCCAGCATTTT. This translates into CASSQAGMNQPQHF.

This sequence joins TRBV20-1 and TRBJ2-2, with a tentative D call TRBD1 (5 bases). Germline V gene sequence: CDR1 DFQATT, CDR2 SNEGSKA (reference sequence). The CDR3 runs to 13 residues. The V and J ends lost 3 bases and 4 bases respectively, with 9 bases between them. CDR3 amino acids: CSASQGLTGELFF. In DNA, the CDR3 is TGCAGTGCTAGTCAGGGTCTCACCGGGGAGCTGTTTTTT.

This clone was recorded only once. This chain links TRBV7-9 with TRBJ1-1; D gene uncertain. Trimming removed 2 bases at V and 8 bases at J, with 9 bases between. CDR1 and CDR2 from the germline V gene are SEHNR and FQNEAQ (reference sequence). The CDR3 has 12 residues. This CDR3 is CASSLMGGEAFF. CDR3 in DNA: TGTGCCAGCAGCTTAATGGGCGGGGAAGCTTTCTTT.

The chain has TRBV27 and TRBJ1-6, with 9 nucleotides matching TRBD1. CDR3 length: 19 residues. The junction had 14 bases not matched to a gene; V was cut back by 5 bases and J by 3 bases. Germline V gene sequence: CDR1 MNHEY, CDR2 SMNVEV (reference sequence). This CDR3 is CASSPPRDRAKGYNSPLHF. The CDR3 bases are TGTGCCAGCAGTCCCCCCCGGGACAGGGCCAAGGGCTATAATTCACCCCTCCACTTT.